This T cell receptor (beta chain) was identified during a study of shared clonotypes between healthy human individuals. General study results and limits: Generally, naive subsets came out with larger estimated richness than memory subsets. Approximately 5% of naive CD4 clonotypes were shared across four donors.

With 7 bases clipped from V and 6 bases from J, the junction kept 9 bases outside the gene matches. From germline, CDR1 is MGHDK and CDR2 SYGVNS. The CDR3 runs to 14 residues. Concerning this clone: Its antigen is as yet unknown.

Original analysis: Filtering differed for immunoSEQ, which gave only junction sequences without quality scores. Clones were read by immunoSEQ multiplex PCR, and TCRdb kept only the in-frame ones, dropping some. D and trimming were read from the DNA, whereas the V and J calls and clone size are those reported in that table. The sample yields over a million clones, about 98% seen once. This sequence originates from a man between 25 and 39 years old in good health. What was sequenced was naive CD4+ T cells sorted from blood. As to subset: CD45RA+ positively selected. The chain joins TRBV25-1 to TRBJ2-4; TRBD2 aligns across 7 bases. The CDR3 nucleotides read TGTGCCAGCACCGGGGGAGGGATCGGAAACATTCAGTACTTC. This translates into CASTGGGIGNIQYF. The entire variable domain, with the rest obtained from reference TRBV25-1 and TRBJ2-4, is as follows: EADIYQTPRYLVIGTGKKITLECSQTMGHDKMYWYQQDPGMELHLIHYSYGVNSTEKGDLSSESTVSRIRTEHFPLTLESARPSHTSQYLCASTGGGIGNIQYFGAGTRLSVL.